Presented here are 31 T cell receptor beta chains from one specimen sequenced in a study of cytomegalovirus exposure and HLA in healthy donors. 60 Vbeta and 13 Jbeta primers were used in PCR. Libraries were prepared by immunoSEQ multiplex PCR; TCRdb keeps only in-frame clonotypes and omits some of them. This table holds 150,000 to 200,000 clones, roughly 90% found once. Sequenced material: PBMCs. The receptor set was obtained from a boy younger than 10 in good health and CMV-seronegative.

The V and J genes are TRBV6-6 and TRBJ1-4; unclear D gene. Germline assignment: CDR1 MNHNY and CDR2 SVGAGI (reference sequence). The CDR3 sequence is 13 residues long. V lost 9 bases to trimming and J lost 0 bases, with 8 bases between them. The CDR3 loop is CASYSPTNEKLFF. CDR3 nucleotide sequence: TGTGCCAGTTACAGCCCAACTAATGAAAAACTGTTTTTT.

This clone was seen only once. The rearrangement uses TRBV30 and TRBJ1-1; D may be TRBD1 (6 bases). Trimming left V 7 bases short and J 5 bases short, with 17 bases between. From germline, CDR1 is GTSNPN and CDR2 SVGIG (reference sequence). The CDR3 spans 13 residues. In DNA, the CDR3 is TGTGCCTTAGCCGGGCCAGGGGAGACTGAAGCTTTCTTT. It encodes CALAGPGETEAFF. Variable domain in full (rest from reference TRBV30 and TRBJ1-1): SQTIHQWPATLVQPVGSPLSLECTVEGTSNPNLYWYRQAAGRGLQLLFYSVGIGQISSEVPQNLSASRPQDRQFILSSKKLLLSDSGFYLCALAGPGETEAFFGQGTRLTVV.

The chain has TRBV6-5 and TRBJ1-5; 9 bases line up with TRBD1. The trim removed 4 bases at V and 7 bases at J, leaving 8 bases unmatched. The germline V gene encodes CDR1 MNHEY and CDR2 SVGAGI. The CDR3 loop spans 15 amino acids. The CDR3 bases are TGTGCCAGCAGTTTAAACAGGGGGCAAAGACAGCCCCAGCATTTT. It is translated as CASSLNRGQRQPQHF.

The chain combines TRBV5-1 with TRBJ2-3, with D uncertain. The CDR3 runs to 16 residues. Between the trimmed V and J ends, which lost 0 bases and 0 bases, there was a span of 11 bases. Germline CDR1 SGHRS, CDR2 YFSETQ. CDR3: CASSLEVWASTDTQYF. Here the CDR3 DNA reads TGCGCCAGCAGCTTGGAGGTGTGGGCTAGCACAGATACGCAGTATTTT.

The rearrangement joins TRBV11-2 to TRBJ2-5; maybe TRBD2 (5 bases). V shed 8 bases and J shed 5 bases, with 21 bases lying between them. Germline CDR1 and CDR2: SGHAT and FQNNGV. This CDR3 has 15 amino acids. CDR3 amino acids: CASSTPGKRRETQYF. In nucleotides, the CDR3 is TGTGCCAGCTCCACACCGGGAAAGAGGAGGGAGACCCAGTACTTC.

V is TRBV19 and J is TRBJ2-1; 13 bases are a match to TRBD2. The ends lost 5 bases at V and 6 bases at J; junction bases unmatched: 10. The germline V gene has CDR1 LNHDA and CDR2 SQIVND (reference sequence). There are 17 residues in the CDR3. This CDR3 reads CASSPLGLAGTSNEQFF. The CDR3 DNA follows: TGTGCCAGTAGTCCCCTGGGACTAGCGGGGACGAGCAATGAGCAGTTCTTC.

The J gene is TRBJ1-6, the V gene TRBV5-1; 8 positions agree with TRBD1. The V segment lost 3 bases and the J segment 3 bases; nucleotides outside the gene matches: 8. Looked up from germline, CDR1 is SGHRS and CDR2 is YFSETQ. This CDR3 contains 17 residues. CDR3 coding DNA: TGCGCCAGCAGCTCCGGGACAGGTCCCTACTATAATTCACCCCTCCACTTT. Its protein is CASSSGTGPYYNSPLHF.

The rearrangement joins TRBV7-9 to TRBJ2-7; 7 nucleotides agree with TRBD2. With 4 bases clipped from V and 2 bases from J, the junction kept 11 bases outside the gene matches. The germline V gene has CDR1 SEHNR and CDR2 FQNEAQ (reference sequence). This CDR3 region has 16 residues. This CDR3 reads CASSSPTSPRPYEQYF. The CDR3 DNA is TGTGCCAGCAGCTCCCCGACTAGCCCGAGACCCTACGAGCAGTACTTC.

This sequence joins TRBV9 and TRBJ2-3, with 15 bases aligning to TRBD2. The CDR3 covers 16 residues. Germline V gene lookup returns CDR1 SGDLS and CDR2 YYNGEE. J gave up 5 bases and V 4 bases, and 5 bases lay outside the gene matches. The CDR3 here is CASSNRTSGGGDTQYF. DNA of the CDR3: TGTGCCAGCAGCAACCGGACTAGCGGGGGGGGAGATACGCAGTATTTT.

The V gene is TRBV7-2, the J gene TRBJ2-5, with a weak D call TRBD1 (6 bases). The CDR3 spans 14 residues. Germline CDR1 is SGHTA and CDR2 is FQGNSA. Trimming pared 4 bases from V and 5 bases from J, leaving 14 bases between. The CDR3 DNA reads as TGTGCCAGCAGCTCCGTGGGGGCTGGTGAGACCCAGTACTTC. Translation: CASSSVGAGETQYF.

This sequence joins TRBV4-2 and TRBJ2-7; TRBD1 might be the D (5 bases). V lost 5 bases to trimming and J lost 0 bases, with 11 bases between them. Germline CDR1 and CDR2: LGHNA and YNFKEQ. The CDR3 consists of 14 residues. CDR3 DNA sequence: TGTGCCAGCAGCGGGCAGGGCGTCTCCTACGAGCAGTACTTC. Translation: CASSGQGVSYEQYF.

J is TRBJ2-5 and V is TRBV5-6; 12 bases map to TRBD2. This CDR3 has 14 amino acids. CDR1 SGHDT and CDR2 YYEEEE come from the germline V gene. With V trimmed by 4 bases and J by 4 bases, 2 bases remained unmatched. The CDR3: CASSPGLAGETQYF. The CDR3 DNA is TGTGCCAGCAGCCCGGGACTAGCGGGAGAGACCCAGTACTTC.

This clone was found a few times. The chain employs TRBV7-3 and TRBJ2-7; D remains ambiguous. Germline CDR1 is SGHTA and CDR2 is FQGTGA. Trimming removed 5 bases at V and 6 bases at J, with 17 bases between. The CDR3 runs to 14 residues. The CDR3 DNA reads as TGTGCCAGCAGCCCAATTCCCCGAATCGGCGAGCAGTACTTC. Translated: CASSPIPRIGEQYF.

The CDR3 loop is CASSERAGLTDTQYF. CDR3 DNA sequence: TGTGCCAGCAGTGAGAGGGCGGGGCTTACAGATACGCAGTATTTT. The chain recombines TRBV6-1 with TRBJ2-3, with D tentatively TRBD2 (6 bases). The germline V and J ends were trimmed by 3 bases and 3 bases, with 13 bases remaining between them. The CDR3 covers 15 residues. The germline V gene has CDR1 MNHNS and CDR2 SASEGT.

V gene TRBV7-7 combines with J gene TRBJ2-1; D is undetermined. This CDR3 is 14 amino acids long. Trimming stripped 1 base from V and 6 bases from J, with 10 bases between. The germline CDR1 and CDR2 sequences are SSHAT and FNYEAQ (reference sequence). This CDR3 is CASSLESASNEQFF. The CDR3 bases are TGTGCCAGCAGCTTAGAGTCCGCCAGCAATGAGCAGTTCTTC.

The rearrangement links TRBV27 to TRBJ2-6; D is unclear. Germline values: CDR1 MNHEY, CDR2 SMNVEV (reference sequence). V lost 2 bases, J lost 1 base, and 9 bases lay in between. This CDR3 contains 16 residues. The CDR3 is CASSLIGQSGANVLTF. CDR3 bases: TGTGCCAGCAGTTTAATTGGGCAGTCTGGGGCCAACGTCCTGACTTTC. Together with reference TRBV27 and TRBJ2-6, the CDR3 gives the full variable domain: EAQVTQNPRYLITVTGKKLTVTCSQNMNHEYMSWYRQDPGLGLRQIYYSMNVEVTDKGDVPEGYKVSRKEKRNFPLILESPSPNQTSLYFCASSLIGQSGANVLTFGAGSRLTVL.

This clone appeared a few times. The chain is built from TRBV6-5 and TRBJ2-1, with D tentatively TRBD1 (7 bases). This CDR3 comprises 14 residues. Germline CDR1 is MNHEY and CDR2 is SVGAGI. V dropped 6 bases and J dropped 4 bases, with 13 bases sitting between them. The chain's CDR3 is CASRGGDSYNEQFF. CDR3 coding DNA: TGTGCCAGCAGAGGAGGGGACAGTTACAATGAGCAGTTCTTC.

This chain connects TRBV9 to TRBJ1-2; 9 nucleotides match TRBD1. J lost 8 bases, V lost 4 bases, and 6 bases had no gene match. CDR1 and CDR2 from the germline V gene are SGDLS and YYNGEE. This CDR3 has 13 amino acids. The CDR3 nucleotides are TGTGCCAGCAGCTTGCGGACAGGGGAGGGCTACACCTTC. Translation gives CASSLRTGEGYTF.

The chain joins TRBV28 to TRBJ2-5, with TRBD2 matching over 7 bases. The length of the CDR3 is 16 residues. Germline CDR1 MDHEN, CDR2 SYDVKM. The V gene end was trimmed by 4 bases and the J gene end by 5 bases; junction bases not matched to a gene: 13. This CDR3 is CASSSQGGSISETQYF. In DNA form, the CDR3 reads TGTGCCAGCAGTTCTCAGGGCGGGAGTATTTCGGAGACCCAGTACTTC.

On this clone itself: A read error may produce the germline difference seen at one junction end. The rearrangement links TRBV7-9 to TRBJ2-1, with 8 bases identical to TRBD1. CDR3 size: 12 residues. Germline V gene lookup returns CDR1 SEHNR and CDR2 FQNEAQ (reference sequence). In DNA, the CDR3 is TGTTCCAGCAGCCCAGGGGGCAGTGAGCAGTTCTTC. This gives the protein CSSSPGGSEQFF. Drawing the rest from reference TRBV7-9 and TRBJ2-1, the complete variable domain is DTGVSQNPRHKITKRGQNVTFRCDPISEHNRLYWYRQTLGQGPEFLTYFQNEAQLEKSRLLSDRFSAERPKGSFSTLEIQRTEQGDSAMYLCSSSPGGSEQFFGPGTRLTVL.

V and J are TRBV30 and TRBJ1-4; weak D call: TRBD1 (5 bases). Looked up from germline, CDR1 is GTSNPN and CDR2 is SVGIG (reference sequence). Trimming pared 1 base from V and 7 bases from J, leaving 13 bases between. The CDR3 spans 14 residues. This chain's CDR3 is CAWSGREGPEKLFF. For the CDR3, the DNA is TGTGCCTGGAGTGGAAGGGAGGGGCCTGAAAAACTGTTTTTT.

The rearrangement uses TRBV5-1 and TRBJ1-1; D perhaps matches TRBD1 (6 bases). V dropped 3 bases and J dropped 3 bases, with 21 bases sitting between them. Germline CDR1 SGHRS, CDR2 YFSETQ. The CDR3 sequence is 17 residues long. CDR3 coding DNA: TGCGCCAGCAGCTATCCCCGGGACACCCTAGGGGACACTGAAGCTTTCTTT. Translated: CASSYPRDTLGDTEAFF.

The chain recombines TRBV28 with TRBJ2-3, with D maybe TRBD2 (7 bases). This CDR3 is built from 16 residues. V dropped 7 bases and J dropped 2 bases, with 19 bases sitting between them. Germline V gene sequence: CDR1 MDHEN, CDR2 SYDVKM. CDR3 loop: CASTEGGGPPTDTQYF. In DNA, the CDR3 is TGTGCCAGCACCGAGGGGGGGGGCCCCCCCACAGATACGCAGTATTTT.

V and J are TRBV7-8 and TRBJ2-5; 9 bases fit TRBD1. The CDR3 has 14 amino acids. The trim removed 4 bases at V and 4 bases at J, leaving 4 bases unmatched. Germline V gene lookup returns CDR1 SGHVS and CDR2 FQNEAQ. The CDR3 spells CASSSRDRAETQYF. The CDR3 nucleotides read TGTGCCAGCAGCTCCCGGGACAGGGCAGAGACCCAGTACTTC. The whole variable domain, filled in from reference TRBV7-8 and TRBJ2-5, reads GAGVSQSPRYKVAKRGQDVALRCDPISGHVSLFWYQQALGQGPEFLTYFQNEAQLDKSGLPSDRFFAERPEGSVSTLKIQRTQQEDSAVYLCASSSRDRAETQYFGPGTRLLVL.

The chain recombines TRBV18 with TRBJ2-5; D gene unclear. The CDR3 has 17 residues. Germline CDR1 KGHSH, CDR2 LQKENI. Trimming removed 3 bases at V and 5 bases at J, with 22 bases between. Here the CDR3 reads CASSPLPSSPHSETQYF. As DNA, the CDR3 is TGTGCCAGCTCACCTCTTCCCAGTAGCCCGCATTCGGAGACCCAGTACTTC.

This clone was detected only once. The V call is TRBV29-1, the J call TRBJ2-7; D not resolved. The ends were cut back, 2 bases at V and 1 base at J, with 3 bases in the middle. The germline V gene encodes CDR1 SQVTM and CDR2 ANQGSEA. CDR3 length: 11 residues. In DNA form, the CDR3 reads TGCAGCGTTGAATCTTCCTACGAGCAGTACTTC. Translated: CSVESSYEQYF.

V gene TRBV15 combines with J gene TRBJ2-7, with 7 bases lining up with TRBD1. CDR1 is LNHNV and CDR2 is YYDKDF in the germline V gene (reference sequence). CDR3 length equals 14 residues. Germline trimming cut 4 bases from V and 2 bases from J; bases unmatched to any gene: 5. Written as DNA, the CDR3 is TGTGCCACCAGCACCCGACAGGGAACCTACGAGCAGTACTTC. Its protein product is CATSTRQGTYEQYF.

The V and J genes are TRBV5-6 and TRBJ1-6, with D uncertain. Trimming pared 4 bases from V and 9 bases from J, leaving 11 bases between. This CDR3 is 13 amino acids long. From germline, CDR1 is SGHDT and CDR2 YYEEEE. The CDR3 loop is CASSGGRVSPLHF. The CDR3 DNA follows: TGTGCCAGCAGCGGCGGCCGGGTTTCACCCCTCCACTTT.

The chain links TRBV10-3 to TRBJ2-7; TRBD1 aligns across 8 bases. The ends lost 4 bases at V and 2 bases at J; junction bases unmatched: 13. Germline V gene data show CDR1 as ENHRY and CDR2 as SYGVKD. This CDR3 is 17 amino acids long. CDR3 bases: TGTGCCATCAGTGGGAGGGGGCACAGGGGGACCCCCTACGAGCAGTACTTC. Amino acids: CAISGRGHRGTPYEQYF.

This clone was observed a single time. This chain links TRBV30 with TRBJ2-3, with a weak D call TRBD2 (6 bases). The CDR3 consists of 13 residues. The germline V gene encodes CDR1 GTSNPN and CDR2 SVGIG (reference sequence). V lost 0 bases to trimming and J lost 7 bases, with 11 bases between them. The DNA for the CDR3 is TGTGCCTGGAGTGTAAACGGGAGAAATACGCAGTATTTT. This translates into CAWSVNGRNTQYF. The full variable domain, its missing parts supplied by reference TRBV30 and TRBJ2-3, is SQTIHQWPATLVQPVGSPLSLECTVEGTSNPNLYWYRQAAGRGLQLLFYSVGIGQISSEVPQNLSASRPQDRQFILSSKKLLLSDSGFYLCAWSVNGRNTQYFGPGTRLTVL.

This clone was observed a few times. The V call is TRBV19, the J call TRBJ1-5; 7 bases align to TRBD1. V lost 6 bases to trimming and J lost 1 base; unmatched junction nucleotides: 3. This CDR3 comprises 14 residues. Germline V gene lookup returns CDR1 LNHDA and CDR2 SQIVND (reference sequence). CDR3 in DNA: TGTGCCAGTAGGTCGGACAGGAGCAATCAGCCCCAGCATTTT. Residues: CASRSDRSNQPQHF.